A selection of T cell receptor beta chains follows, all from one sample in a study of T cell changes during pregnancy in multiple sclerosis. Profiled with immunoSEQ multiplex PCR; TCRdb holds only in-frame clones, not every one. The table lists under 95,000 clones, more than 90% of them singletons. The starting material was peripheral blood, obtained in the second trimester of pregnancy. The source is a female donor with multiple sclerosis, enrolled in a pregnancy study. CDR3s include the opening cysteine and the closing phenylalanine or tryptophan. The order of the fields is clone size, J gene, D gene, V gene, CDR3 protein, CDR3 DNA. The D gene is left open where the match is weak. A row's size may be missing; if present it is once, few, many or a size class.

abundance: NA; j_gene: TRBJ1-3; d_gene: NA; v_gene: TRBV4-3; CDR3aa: CASSQESGPGNTIYF; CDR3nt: TGCGCCAGCAGCCAAGAATCAGGGCCTGGAAACACCATATATTTT
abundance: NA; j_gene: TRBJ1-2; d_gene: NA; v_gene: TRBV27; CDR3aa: CASSLSWGGEYGYTF; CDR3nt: TGTGCCAGCAGTTTATCGTGGGGGGGAGAATATGGCTACACCTTC
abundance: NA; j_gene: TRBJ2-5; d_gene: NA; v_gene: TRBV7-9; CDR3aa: CASSTGEAQYF; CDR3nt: TGTGCCAGCAGCACCGGAGAGGCCCAGTACTTC
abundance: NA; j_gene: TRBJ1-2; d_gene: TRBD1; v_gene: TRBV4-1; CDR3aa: CASSQVPGGDGYTF; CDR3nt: TGCGCCAGCAGCCAAGTGCCAGGGGGAGATGGCTACACCTTC
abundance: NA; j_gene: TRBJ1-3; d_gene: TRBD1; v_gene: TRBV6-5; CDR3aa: CASRQGAGNTIYF; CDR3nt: TGTGCCAGCAGACAGGGGGCGGGAAACACCATATATTTT
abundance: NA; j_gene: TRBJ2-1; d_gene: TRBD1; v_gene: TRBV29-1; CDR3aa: CSATGQLDEQFF; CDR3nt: TGCAGCGCCACGGGACAGTTGGATGAGCAGTTCTTC
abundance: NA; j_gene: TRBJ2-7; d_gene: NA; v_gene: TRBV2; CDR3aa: CASGQVHYEQYF; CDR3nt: TGTGCCAGCGGGCAGGTACACTACGAGCAGTACTTC
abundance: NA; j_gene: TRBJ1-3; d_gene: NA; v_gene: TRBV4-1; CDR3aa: CASSQGQISGNTIYF; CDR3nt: TGCGCCAGCAGCCAAGGACAGATCTCTGGAAACACCATATATTTT
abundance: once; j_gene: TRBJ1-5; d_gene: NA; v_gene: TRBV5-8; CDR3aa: CASSPLQGIGQPQHF; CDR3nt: TGTGCCAGCAGCCCCCTACAGGGAATTGGTCAGCCCCAGCATTTT
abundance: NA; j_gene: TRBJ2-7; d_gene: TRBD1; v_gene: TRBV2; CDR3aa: CASRRTGGGSYEQYF; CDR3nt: TGTGCCAGCAGGCGGACAGGGGGCGGCTCCTACGAGCAGTACTTC
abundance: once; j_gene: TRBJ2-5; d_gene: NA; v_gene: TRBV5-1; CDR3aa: CASSLGDRGRTQYF; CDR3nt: TGCGCCAGCAGCTTGGGTGACAGAGGTCGGACCCAGTACTTC
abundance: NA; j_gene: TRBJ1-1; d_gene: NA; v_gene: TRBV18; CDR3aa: CASSPGTSGTEAFF; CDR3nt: TGTGCCAGCTCCCCAGGGACATCGGGGACTGAAGCTTTCTTT
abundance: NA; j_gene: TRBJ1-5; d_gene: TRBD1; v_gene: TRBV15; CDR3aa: CATSSRDSTNQPQHF; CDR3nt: TGTGCCACCAGCAGCAGGGACAGTACAAATCAGCCCCAGCATTTT
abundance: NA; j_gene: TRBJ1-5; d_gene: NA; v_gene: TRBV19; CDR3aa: CASRGRSYSNQPQHF; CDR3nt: TGTGCCAGTAGGGGCAGAAGTTATAGCAATCAGCCCCAGCATTTT
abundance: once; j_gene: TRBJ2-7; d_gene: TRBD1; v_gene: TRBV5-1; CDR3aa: CASSTVGQGAHEQYF; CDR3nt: TGCGCCAGCAGCACCGTGGGACAGGGGGCTCACGAGCAGTACTTC
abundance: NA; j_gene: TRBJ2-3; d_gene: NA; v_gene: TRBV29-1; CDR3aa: CSVSSVPTDTQYF; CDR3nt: TGCAGCGTTTCCTCAGTTCCTACAGATACGCAGTATTTT
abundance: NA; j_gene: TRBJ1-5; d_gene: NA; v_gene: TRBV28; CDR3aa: CASTLPGGGGIPQHF; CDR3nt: TGTGCCAGCACTCTCCCTGGGGGGGGAGGGATACCCCAGCATTTT
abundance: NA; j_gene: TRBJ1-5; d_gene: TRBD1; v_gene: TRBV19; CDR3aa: CASSTRDRSLYSNQPQHF; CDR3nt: TGTGCCAGTAGTACCCGGGACAGGAGCCTGTATAGCAATCAGCCCCAGCATTTT
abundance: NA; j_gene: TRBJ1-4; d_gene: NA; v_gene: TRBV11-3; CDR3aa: CASSSGTGEKLFF; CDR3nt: TGTGCCAGCAGCTCCGGAACAGGGGAAAAACTGTTTTTT
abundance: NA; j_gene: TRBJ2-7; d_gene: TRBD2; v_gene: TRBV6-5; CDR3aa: CASHQTGLAGKEQYF; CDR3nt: TGTGCCAGCCACCAAACGGGACTAGCGGGTAAAGAGCAGTACTTC
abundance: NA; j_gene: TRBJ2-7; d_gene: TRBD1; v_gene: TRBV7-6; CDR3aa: CASSLKGQGAEQYF; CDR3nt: TGTGCCAGCAGCTTAAAGGGACAGGGGGCCGAGCAGTACTTC
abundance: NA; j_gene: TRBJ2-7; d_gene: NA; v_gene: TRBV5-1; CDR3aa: CASSSGYGGDYEQYF; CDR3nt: TGCGCCAGCAGCTCCGGATATGGCGGGGACTACGAGCAGTACTTC
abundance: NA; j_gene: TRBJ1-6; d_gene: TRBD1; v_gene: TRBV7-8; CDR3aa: CASSLASGGGSPLHF; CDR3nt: TGTGCCAGCAGCCTAGCATCAGGGGGCGGGTCACCCCTCCACTTT
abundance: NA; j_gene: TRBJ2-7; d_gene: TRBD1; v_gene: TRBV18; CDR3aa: CASSPRDRGFNEQYF; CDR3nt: TGTGCCAGCTCGCCGCGGGACAGGGGGTTCAACGAGCAGTACTTC
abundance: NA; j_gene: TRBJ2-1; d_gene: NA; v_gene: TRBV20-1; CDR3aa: CSALVNEQFF; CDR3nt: TGCAGTGCTTTAGTCAATGAGCAGTTCTTC
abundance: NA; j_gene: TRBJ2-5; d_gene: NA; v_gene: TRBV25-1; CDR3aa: CAPRVNTQETQYF; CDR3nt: TGTGCCCCCCGGGTCAACACACAAGAGACCCAGTACTTC
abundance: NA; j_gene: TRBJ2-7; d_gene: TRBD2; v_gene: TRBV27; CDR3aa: CASSLGSSGSYEQYF; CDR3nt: TGTGCCAGCAGTTTAGGGAGTAGCGGGTCCTACGAGCAGTACTTC
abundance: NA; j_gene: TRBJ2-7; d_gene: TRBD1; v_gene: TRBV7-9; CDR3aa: CASSLGDSYEQYF; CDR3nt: TGTGCCAGCAGCTTAGGGGACAGCTACGAGCAGTACTTC
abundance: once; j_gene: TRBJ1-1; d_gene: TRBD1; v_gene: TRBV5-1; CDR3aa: CASRLGQGDTEAFF; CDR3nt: TGCGCCAGCAGACTTGGACAGGGTGACACTGAAGCTTTCTTT
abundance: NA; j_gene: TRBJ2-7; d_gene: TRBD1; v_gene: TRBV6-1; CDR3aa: CASSVGTGTSYEQYF; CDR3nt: TGTGCCAGCAGTGTAGGGACAGGGACATCCTACGAGCAGTACTTC
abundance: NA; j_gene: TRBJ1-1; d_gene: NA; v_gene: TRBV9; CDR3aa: CASSPGRERTMNTEAFF; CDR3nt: TGTGCCAGCAGCCCGGGTCGGGAGAGGACCATGAACACTGAAGCTTTCTTT
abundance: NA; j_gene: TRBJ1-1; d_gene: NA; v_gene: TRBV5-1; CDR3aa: CASSLGGLEAFF; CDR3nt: TGCGCCAGCAGCCTGGGGGGGCTTGAAGCTTTCTTT
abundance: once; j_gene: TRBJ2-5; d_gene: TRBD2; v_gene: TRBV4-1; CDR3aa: CASSQVSGGQETQYF; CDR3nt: TGCGCCAGCAGCCAAGTGTCGGGGGGCCAAGAGACCCAGTACTTC
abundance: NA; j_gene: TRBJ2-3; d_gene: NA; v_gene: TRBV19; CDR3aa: CASSIGVADSTDTQYF; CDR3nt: TGTGCCAGTAGTATAGGAGTAGCGGATAGCACAGATACGCAGTATTTT
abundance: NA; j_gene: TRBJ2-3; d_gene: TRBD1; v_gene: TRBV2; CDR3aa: CARDRGQDTQYF; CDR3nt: TGTGCCAGAGACAGGGGGCAAGATACGCAGTATTTT
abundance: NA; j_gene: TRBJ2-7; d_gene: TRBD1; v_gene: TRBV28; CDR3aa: CASRKQGKAYEQYF; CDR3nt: TGTGCCAGCAGGAAACAGGGGAAGGCCTACGAGCAGTACTTC
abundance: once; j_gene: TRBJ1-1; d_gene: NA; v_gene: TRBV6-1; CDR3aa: CASSEGGTSAFF; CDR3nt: TGTGCCAGCAGTGAAGGTGGGACATCTGCTTTCTTT
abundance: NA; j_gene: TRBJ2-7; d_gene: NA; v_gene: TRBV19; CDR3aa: CASSPDSYEQYF; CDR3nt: TGTGCCAGTAGCCCGGACAGTTACGAGCAGTACTTC
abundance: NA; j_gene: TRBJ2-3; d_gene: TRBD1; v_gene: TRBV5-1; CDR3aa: CASSWGQEKYTDTQYF; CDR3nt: TGCGCCAGCAGCTGGGGACAGGAAAAATACACAGATACGCAGTATTTT
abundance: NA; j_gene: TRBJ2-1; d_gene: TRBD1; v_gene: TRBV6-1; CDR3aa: CAGGQGAYNEQFF; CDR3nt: TGTGCCGGAGGACAGGGGGCCTACAATGAGCAGTTCTTC